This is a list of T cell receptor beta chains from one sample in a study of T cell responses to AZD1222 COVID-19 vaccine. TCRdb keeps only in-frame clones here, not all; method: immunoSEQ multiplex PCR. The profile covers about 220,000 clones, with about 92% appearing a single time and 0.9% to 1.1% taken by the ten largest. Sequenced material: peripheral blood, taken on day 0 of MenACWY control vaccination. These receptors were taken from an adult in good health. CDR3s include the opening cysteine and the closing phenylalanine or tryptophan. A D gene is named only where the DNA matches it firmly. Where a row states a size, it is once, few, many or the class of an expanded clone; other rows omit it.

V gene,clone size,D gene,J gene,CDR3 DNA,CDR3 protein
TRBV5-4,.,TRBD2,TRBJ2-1,TGTGCCAGCAGCCCGGGGGGGATGGCAAGCAGTGAGCAGTTCTTC,CASSPGGMASSEQFF
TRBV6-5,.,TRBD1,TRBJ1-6,TGTGCCAGCAGAGCACAGGGGATGGTCAATTCACCCCTCCACTTT,CASRAQGMVNSPLHF
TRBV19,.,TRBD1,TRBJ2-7,TGTGCCAGTAGCACTTCGGCCGGGACAGGGGCTCACGAGCAGTACTTC,CASSTSAGTGAHEQYF
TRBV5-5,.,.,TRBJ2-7,TGTGCCAGCAGCCCCCGGACCCTCAAACACTTC,CASSPRTLKHF
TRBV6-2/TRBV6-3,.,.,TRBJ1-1,TGTGCCAGCAGTTTTCCAGGGTATGAAGCTTTCTTT,CASSFPGYEAFF
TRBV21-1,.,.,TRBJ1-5,TGTGCCAGCAGCAATTCAGACTACAGGGAAGGACAGCCCCAGCATTTT,CASSNSDYREGQPQHF
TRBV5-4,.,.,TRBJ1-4,TGTGCCAGCAGCTTGGCCGGTAATGAAAAACTGTTTTTT,CASSLAGNEKLFF
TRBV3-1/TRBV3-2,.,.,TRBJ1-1,TGTGCCAGCAGCCGAGGGGTCACTGAAGCTTTCTTT,CASSRGVTEAFF
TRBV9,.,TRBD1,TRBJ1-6,TGTGCCAGCAGCGTACGAGGGGGCGCAGGCAATTCACCCCTCCACTTT,CASSVRGGAGNSPLHF
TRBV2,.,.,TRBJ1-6,TGTGCCAGCAGCCAAGACAGGAGTAATTCACCCCTCCACTTT,CASSQDRSNSPLHF
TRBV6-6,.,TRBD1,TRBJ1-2,TGTGCCAGCAGAACTGGACAGGGATCCTATGGCTACACCTTC,CASRTGQGSYGYTF
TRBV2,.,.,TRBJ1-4,TGTGCCAGCAGACTAGAACAGATTAATGAAAAACTGTTTTTT,CASRLEQINEKLFF
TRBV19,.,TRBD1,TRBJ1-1,TGTGCCAGTAGTGCGGACAGGGGGAACACTGAAGCTTTCTTT,CASSADRGNTEAFF
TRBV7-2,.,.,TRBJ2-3,TGTGCCAGCAAATCGGGGGCGGGGATTAGCACAGATACGCAGTATTTT,CASKSGAGISTDTQYF
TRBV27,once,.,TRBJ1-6,TGTGCCAGCAGTTTGGGTAGAGGACTAAGGGGTTCACCCCTCCACTTT,CASSLGRGLRGSPLHF
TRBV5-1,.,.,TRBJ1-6,TGCGCCAGGGGCGACGGTTCACCCCTCCACTTT,CARGDGSPLHF
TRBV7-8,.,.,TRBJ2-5,TGTGCCAGCAGCCTAGTCCGACACCCTGTAGAGACCCAGTACTTC,CASSLVRHPVETQYF
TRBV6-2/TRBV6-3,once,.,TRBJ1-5,TGTGCCAGCAGTCCCCAGCAGGGAGGTTGGGGAAATCAGCCCCAGCATTTT,CASSPQQGGWGNQPQHF
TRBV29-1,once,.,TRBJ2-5,TGCAGCGTCGCCTACCTCGGGACGAGACAAGAGACCCAGTACTTC,CSVAYLGTRQETQYF
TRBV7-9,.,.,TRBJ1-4,TGTGCCAGCAGCCGAGAAGGAGGAGTTAATGAAAAACTGTTTTTT,CASSREGGVNEKLFF
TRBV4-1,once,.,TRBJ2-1,TGCGCCAGCAGCCAAGGTACGGGGAACGCTCTCAATGAGCAGTTCTTC,CASSQGTGNALNEQFF
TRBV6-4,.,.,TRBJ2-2,TGTGCCAGCAGGACCGGGGAGCTGTTTTTT,CASRTGELFF
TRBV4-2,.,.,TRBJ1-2,TGTGCCAGCAGCCACGCTACACAGGGATCCGGCGGCTACACCTTC,CASSHATQGSGGYTF
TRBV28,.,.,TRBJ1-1,TGTGCCAGCAGCCTGAGAGCCGGGGGGGACACTGAAGCTTTCTTT,CASSLRAGGDTEAFF
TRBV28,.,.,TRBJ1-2,TGTGCCAGCAGTTCCGGGCCGACGGGGGGCTACACCTTC,CASSSGPTGGYTF
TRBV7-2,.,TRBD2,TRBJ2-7,TGTGCCAGCAGCCCGTGGACTAGCGGGGGGCTCGAGCAGTACTTC,CASSPWTSGGLEQYF
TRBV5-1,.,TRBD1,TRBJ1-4,TGCGCCAGCAGCCCCGACAGGGCGGTGGAAAAACTGTTTTTT,CASSPDRAVEKLFF
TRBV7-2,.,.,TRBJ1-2,TGTGCCAGCAGCCAAAGGGGGTCCTGGGGGGTGGACTATGGCTACACCTTC,CASSQRGSWGVDYGYTF
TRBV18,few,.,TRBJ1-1,TGTGCCAGCTCACCTGACGCGGGTTCGGGAGCTTTCTTT,CASSPDAGSGAFF
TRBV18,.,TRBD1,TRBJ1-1,TGTGCCAGCTCCGGGACAGACACTGAAGCTTTCTTT,CASSGTDTEAFF
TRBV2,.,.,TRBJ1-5,TGTGCCAGCATGGAGGATAGCAATCAGCCCCAGCATTTT,CASMEDSNQPQHF
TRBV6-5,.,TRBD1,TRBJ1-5,TGTGCCAGCAGTTTGGACAGGGGTCAGCCCCAGCATTTT,CASSLDRGQPQHF
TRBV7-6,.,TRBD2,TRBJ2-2,TGTGCCAGCAGCTTAGCCACCGGGACTATCACCGGGGAGCTGTTTTTT,CASSLATGTITGELFF
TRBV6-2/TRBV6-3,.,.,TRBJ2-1,TGTGCCAGCACCCCCCCTAGCAATGAGCAGTTCTTC,CASTPPSNEQFF
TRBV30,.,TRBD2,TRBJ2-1,TGTGCCTGGAGTGGGCTAGCGGGGGGAAGGCCCTACAATGAGCAGTTCTTC,CAWSGLAGGRPYNEQFF
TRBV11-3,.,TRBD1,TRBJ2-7,TGTGCCAGCAGCAAGGGACAGTCTAGCGAGCAGTACTTC,CASSKGQSSEQYF
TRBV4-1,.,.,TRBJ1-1,TGCGCCAGCAGCCCAAGTGGGAGCCTGAACACTGAAGCTTTCTTT,CASSPSGSLNTEAFF
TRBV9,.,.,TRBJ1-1,TGTGCCAGCAGCGTACTAGAAAACACTGAAGCTTTCTTT,CASSVLENTEAFF
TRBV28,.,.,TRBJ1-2,TGTGCCAGCAGTTTCGGGGCTTGGGGCTACACCTTC,CASSFGAWGYTF
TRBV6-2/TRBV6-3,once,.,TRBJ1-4,TGTGCCAGCAGCCCCTCCAATGAAAAACTGTTTTTT,CASSPSNEKLFF
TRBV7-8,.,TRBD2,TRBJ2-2,TGTGCCAGCAGCATCATAGCGGGAGAAACCACCGGGGAGCTGTTTTTT,CASSIIAGETTGELFF
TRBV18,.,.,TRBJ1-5,TGTGCCAGCTCACCAAGTGGTGATAGCAATCAGCCCCAGCATTTT,CASSPSGDSNQPQHF
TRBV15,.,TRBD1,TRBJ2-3,TGTGCCACCAGCAGAGTTTCTCAGGGGGCCCCAGATACGCAGTATTTT,CATSRVSQGAPDTQYF
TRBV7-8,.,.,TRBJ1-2,TGTGCCAGCAGCTTCGGTTTCGGCAGGGTTGGCTACACCTTC,CASSFGFGRVGYTF
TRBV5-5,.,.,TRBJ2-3,TGTGCCAGCAGTTGGGAACGAAGCACAGATACGCAGTATTTT,CASSWERSTDTQYF
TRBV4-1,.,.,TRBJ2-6,TGCGCCAGCAGCCAAGTCTTAAGGAGGGACATAATCCCCTCTGGGGCCAACGTCCTGACTTTC,CASSQVLRRDIIPSGANVLTF
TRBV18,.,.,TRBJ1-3,TGTGCCAGCTCACCACCCAACCTTCTGGGCCTCTCTGGAAACACCATATATTTT,CASSPPNLLGLSGNTIYF
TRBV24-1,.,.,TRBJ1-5,TGTGCCACCTCCGGGACACCCTCCAATCAGCCCCAGCATTTT,CATSGTPSNQPQHF
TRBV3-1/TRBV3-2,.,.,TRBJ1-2,TGTGCCAGCAGCCCCTCAGGAGCTAACTATGGCTACACCTTC,CASSPSGANYGYTF
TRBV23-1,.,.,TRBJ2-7,TGCGCCAGCAGTCAATCTAAAGGCCTGCTAGACTACGAGCAGTACTTC,CASSQSKGLLDYEQYF
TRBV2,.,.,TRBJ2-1,TGTGCCAGCAGTGAGTCTGTGGATGAGCAGTTCTTC,CASSESVDEQFF
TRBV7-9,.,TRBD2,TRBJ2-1,TGTGCCAGCACCAAAGGGACTAGCGGGGGGTTGAATGAGCAGTTCTTC,CASTKGTSGGLNEQFF
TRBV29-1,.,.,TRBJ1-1,TGCAGCGCCGTCGAACCCGTGGCTGAAGCTTTCTTT,CSAVEPVAEAFF
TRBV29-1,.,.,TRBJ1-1,TGCAGCGTTTATGCGTCTGAAGCTTTCTTT,CSVYASEAFF
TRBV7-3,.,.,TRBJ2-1,TGTGCCAGCAGACCCGGACCGACGGAAAATGAGCAGTTCTTC,CASRPGPTENEQFF
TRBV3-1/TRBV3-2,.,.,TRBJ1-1,TGTGCCAGCAGCCAACCCTCGGGGGCGAACACTGAAGCTTTCTTT,CASSQPSGANTEAFF
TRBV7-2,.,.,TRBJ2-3,TGTGCCAGCAGCTTCCCTTTAGGGGTGGGACTTCTCACAGATACGCAGTATTTT,CASSFPLGVGLLTDTQYF